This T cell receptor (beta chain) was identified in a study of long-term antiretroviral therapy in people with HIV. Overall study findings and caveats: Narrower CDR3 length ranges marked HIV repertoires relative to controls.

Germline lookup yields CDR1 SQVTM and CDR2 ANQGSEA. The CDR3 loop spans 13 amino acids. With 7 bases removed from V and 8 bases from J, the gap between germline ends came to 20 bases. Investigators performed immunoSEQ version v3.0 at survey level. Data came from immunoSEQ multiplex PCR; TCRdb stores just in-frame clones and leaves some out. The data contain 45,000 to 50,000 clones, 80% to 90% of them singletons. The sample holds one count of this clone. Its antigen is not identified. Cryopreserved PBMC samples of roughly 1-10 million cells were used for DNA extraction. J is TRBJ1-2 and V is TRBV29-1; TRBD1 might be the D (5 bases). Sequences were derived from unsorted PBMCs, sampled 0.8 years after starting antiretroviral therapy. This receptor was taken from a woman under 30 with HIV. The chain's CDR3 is CSAAAGGAEGYTF. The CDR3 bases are TGCAGCGCCGCTGCGGGCGGGGCGGAAGGCTACACCTTC.